The text below deals with one T cell receptor (beta chain). Its antigen remains unidentified. Primed by a sample-barcoded 5' primer and a J-beta primer mix, a second PCR proceeded for roughly 7 to 12 cycles. TCRdb redid the calling of the 5' RACE reads with MiXCR, one entry per CDR3 protein. The sample holds fewer than 2 million distinct CDR3 sequences, about two fifths seen once. These data come from a study of blood T cells in healthy people across ages. Looking at the study overall: There was about one barcoded beta molecule captured by template switching per two T cells.

Findings of the study overall: Higher diversity, along with more naive CD4+ cells, distinguished long-lived donors from aged donors.

Extraction of total RNA produced a minimum of 6 micrograms from each sample. The CDR3 contains 13 residues. The V end was cut by 3 bases, the J end by 6 bases, with 8 bases between. The material sequenced was blood. V usage is TRBV12-3 or TRBV12-4 and J usage is TRBJ1-4; D call uncertain. The TCR comes from a human donor in good health. In DNA, the CDR3 is TGTGCCAGCAGTTTGCGGCAGCATGAAAAACTGTTTTTT. It encodes CASSLRQHEKLFF.